These 19 T cell receptor beta chains originate from one sample sequenced in a study of blood T cell repertoires in COVID-19. Generated by immunoSEQ multiplex PCR, the TCRdb table keeps only in-frame clones and is missing some. The sample contains a few hundred thousand clones, 85% to 90% of which appear only once. The specimen sequenced was peripheral blood. Source of these receptors: a woman between 55 and 75 years old with COVID-19, enrolled during active disease.

This clone has just a few counts. V is TRBV2 and J is TRBJ1-1; D possibly corresponds to TRBD1 (6 bases). CDR1 is SNHLY, CDR2 FYNNEI, per germline. There are 15 residues in the CDR3. Deletions cut 6 bases from V and 2 bases from J, with 16 bases between. This CDR3 reads CASSNIRGGNTEAFF. CDR3 nucleotide sequence: TGTGCCAGCAGCAATATTAGGGGGGGTAACACTGAAGCTTTCTTT.

The CDR3 here is CASSQVGTGGAFF. The CDR3 DNA reads TGTGCCAGCAGCCAAGTCGGTACCGGGGGAGCTTTCTTT. The chain recombines TRBV14 with TRBJ1-1; tentatively, D is TRBD1 (5 bases). Trimming stripped 1 base from V and 10 bases from J, with 13 bases between. The V gene's germline CDR1 is SGHDN and CDR2 FVKESK. This CDR3 is built from 13 residues. The complete variable domain, with remaining parts taken from reference TRBV14 and TRBJ1-1, reads EAGVTQFPSHSVIEKGQTVTLRCDPISGHDNLYWYRRVMGKEIKFLLHFVKESKQDESGMPNNRFLAERTGGTYSTLKVQPAELEDSGVYFCASSQVGTGGAFFGQGTRLTVV.

The V call is TRBV5-5, the J call TRBJ2-7, with 7 bases identical to TRBD1. J lost 6 bases, V lost 5 bases, and 20 bases had no gene match. The CDR3 totals 17 residues. Germline assignment: CDR1 SGHKS and CDR2 YYEKEE (reference sequence). CDR3 coding DNA: TGTGCCAGCAGACGGACATACGTAGGGGGCGAATATCGCGAGCAGTACTTC. This translates into CASRRTYVGGEYREQYF.

This chain links TRBV6-6 with TRBJ1-1; TRBD1 might be the D (6 bases). The ends were cut back, 6 bases at V and 0 bases at J, with 11 bases in the middle. The CDR3 has 14 residues. Germline CDR1 and CDR2: MNHNY and SVGAGI (reference sequence). CDR3 coding DNA: TGTGCCAGCAGCCACGGACAGCTGAACACTGAAGCTTTCTTT. It encodes CASSHGQLNTEAFF.

The V gene is TRBV7-8, the J gene TRBJ2-7, with a weak D call TRBD1 (6 bases). Looked up from germline, CDR1 is SGHVS and CDR2 is FQNEAQ. The CDR3 spans 14 residues. Trimming removed 5 bases from V and 2 bases from J, with 13 bases in between. In DNA form, the CDR3 reads TGTGCCAGCAGCCCACGGACAGTCCCCTACGAGCAGTACTTC. Encoded protein: CASSPRTVPYEQYF.

The rearrangement uses TRBV4-1 and TRBJ2-1; TRBD2 matches 9 bases. Per germline, CDR1 MGHRA and CDR2 YSYEKL. V shed 2 bases and J 2 bases; nucleotides not matched to a gene: 4. The CDR3 spans 16 residues. CDR3 in DNA: TGCGCCAGCAGCCAAAAGCGGGGGGTAACCTACAATGAGCAGTTCTTC. As protein: CASSQKRGVTYNEQFF.

The rearrangement uses TRBV11-2 and TRBJ2-1, with TRBD2 matching over 8 bases. Per the germline V gene, CDR1 is SGHAT and CDR2 is FQNNGV. Trimming took 5 bases from V and 5 from J; bases not matched to a gene: 11. The CDR3 is made up of 16 amino acids. The CDR3 spells CASSLGRGLGNNEQFF. DNA for the CDR3: TGTGCCAGCAGCCTCGGGCGGGGACTAGGAAACAATGAGCAGTTCTTC.

The V and J genes are TRBV7-2 and TRBJ2-5; D is possibly TRBD2 (5 bases). Deletions cut 2 bases from V and 2 bases from J, with 9 bases between. The CDR3 extends over 14 amino acids. Germline V CDR1 and CDR2: SGHTA, FQGNSA. The CDR3 bases are TGTGCCAGCAGCTTAAACCCGGGGCAAGAGACCCAGTACTTC. Translation: CASSLNPGQETQYF.

This chain joins TRBV2 and TRBJ1-2, with no clear D. CDR1 and CDR2 from the germline V gene are SNHLY and FYNNEI. Trimming stripped 4 bases from V and 0 bases from J, with 9 bases between. The CDR3 sequence is 14 residues long. The CDR3 nucleotides read TGTGCCAGCAGTGTAGTGACTACTAACTATGGCTACACCTTC. The encoded protein is CASSVVTTNYGYTF.

This sequence joins TRBV19 and TRBJ2-2; 8 bases are a match to TRBD1. This CDR3 has 15 amino acids. The V segment lost 3 bases and the J segment 4 bases; nucleotides outside the gene matches: 4. CDR1 and CDR2 (germline): LNHDA, SQIVND (reference sequence). CDR3 amino acids: CASSIPDRATGELFF. CDR3 DNA sequence: TGTGCCAGTAGTATTCCGGACAGGGCCACCGGGGAGCTGTTTTTT.

This chain uses TRBV7-9 with TRBJ1-2, with TRBD1 matching 9 bases. The CDR3 is 13 residues long. Per the germline V gene, CDR1 is SEHNR and CDR2 is FQNEAQ (reference sequence). V lost 4 bases, J lost 4 bases, and 1 base stayed unmatched. The CDR3 region has the DNA TGTGCCAGCAGCTGGGGACAGGGCTATGGCTACACCTTC. This sequence encodes CASSWGQGYGYTF.

V gene TRBV18 combines with J gene TRBJ1-3, with D unclear. Trimming cost V 0 bases and J 0 bases, with 12 bases left between them. Germline CDR1 and CDR2: KGHSH and LQKENI. The CDR3 has 17 residues. DNA for the CDR3: TGTGCCAGCTCACCACCGTTTGCCTTGAGCTCTGGAAACACCATATATTTT. This translates into CASSPPFALSSGNTIYF.

This chain connects TRBV29-1 to TRBJ1-5; D is perhaps TRBD1 (5 bases). CDR3 length equals 13 residues. Deletions cut 7 bases from V and 0 bases from J, with 10 bases between. The V gene's germline CDR1 is SQVTM and CDR2 ANQGSEA. CDR3 nucleotides: TGCAGCGCGGTGACAGATAGCAATCAGCCCCAGCATTTT. It yields the protein CSAVTDSNQPQHF.

This clone has a single count. V is TRBV7-3 and J is TRBJ1-2; D might be TRBD1 (5 bases). CDR1 SGHTA and CDR2 FQGTGA come from the germline V gene. V gave up 5 bases and J gave up 2 bases, with 12 bases separating them. CDR3 length: 14 amino acids. The DNA for the CDR3 is TGTGCCAGCAGCCCGGGACTCCTCAACTATGGCTACACCTTC. Its protein product is CASSPGLLNYGYTF.

This sequence joins TRBV5-4 and TRBJ2-7; TRBD2 aligns across 11 bases. Germline V gene data show CDR1 as SGHNT and CDR2 as YYREEE (reference sequence). The CDR3 runs to 16 residues. V lost 2 bases and J lost 3; bases outside the gene matches: 7. This CDR3 reads CASSFLAGGKGYEQYF. In DNA form, the CDR3 reads TGTGCCAGCAGCTTTTTAGCGGGGGGGAAAGGCTACGAGCAGTACTTC.

Comments on this clone: At one of its ends the junction is not consistent with the germline gene, which may arise from a read error. The chain carries TRBV15 and TRBJ1-6; tentative D call: TRBD1 (6 bases). Germline-derived CDR1 and CDR2 are LNHNV and YYDKDF (reference sequence). The CDR3 covers 15 residues. Here the CDR3 DNA reads TGTGCCACCAGCAGTACGGGACACAATAACTCACCCCTCCACTTT. This translates into CATSSTGHNNSPLHF.

This sequence joins TRBV6-5 and TRBJ1-1; D ambiguous. V was shortened by 7 bases and J by 0 bases, with 9 bases between the two germline ends. Germline V lookup: CDR1 MNHEY, CDR2 SVGAGI. The CDR3 length is 13 residues. The CDR3 DNA sequence: TGTGCCAGCAACTCGCGGGTGAACACTGAAGCTTTCTTT. Amino acid sequence: CASNSRVNTEAFF.

This clone was detected only once. V gene TRBV6-5 combines with J gene TRBJ1-2; maybe TRBD1 (6 bases). Germline V gene data show CDR1 as MNHEY and CDR2 as SVGAGI. The length of the CDR3 is 13 residues. Trimming left V 2 bases short and J 7 bases short, with 11 bases between. The CDR3 sequence is CASSYRGFGGYTF. Here the CDR3 DNA reads TGTGCCAGCAGTTACAGGGGGTTCGGTGGCTACACCTTC.

The chain carries TRBV27 and TRBJ1-1; 8 nucleotides match TRBD1. Germline V gene lookup returns CDR1 MNHEY and CDR2 SMNVEV (reference sequence). CDR3 length: 14 amino acids. J gave up 1 base and V 5 bases, and 3 bases lay outside the gene matches. The CDR3 loop reads CASSQGASNTEAFF. CDR3 DNA sequence: TGTGCCAGCAGTCAGGGGGCGTCGAACACTGAAGCTTTCTTT.